The 30 T cell receptor beta chains below all came from one sample that was sequenced in a study of long-term antiretroviral therapy in people with HIV (dated by TCRdb to between 2020 and 2023). The immunoSEQ hsTCRB v3.0 assay was used at survey level resolution to sequence the TRB variable region. This is the immuneACCESS table as TCRdb keeps it, with only in-frame sequences that have V and J called. A part of the clones is gone; compared with another copy, unresolved V genes explain less than half, and the rest is unexplained. This sample has over 40,000 clones in its table, and around 93% of those were observed once. The ten most abundant clones make up around 2% of the sample. The material was unsorted PBMCs, obtained 9.2 years after starting antiretroviral therapy. The receptors originated from a young man with HIV.

This rearrangement joins TRBV6-1 to TRBJ1-2; maybe TRBD1 (5 bases). The CDR3 is 14 residues long. The ends were cut back, 5 bases at V and 4 bases at J, with 14 bases in the middle. CDR1 and CDR2 from the germline V gene are MNHNS and SASEGT. CDR3: CASSQWGSSYGYTF. In DNA, the CDR3 is TGTGCCAGCAGTCAGTGGGGGAGTAGCTATGGCTACACCTTC.

CDR3 amino acids: CASSGRTGGTEAFF. CDR3 bases: TGTGCCAGCAGTGGAAGGACAGGGGGCACTGAAGCTTTCTTT. The rearrangement joins TRBV2 to TRBJ1-1, with TRBD1 identical over 10 bases. V lost 4 bases, J lost 4 bases, and 3 bases stayed unmatched. Germline values: CDR1 SNHLY, CDR2 FYNNEI. The CDR3 contains 14 residues.

This clone turned up a few times. This chain connects TRBV4-1 to TRBJ2-6; D is unresolved. This CDR3 region has 17 residues. Looked up from germline, CDR1 is MGHRA and CDR2 is YSYEKL. Trimming pared 1 base from V and 3 bases from J, leaving 13 bases between. CDR3 residues: CASSQANMGLGANVLTF. The CDR3 DNA is TGCGCCAGCAGCCAAGCGAATATGGGTCTTGGGGCCAACGTCCTGACTTTC.

This chain uses TRBV19 with TRBJ1-1; 9 bases match TRBD1. CDR1 and CDR2 (germline): LNHDA, SQIVND (reference sequence). CDR3 size: 16 residues. Trimming removed 6 bases from V and 1 base from J; junction bases left unmatched: 9. CDR3 sequence: CASRILRQGGNTEAFF. The CDR3 bases are TGTGCCAGTAGGATCCTAAGACAGGGGGGGAACACTGAAGCTTTCTTT.

This sequence joins TRBV5-1 and TRBJ2-7; 11 bases agree with TRBD2. CDR1 and CDR2 from the germline V gene are SGHRS and YFSETQ. CDR3 length: 15 amino acids. V was clipped by 4 bases and J by 2 bases; unmatched bases: 5. This CDR3 reads CASSEGLAEPYEQYF. The CDR3, as DNA: TGCGCCAGCAGCGAGGGACTAGCGGAGCCCTACGAGCAGTACTTC.

The V and J genes are TRBV6-5 and TRBJ2-5, with 7 nucleotides matching TRBD2. The germline CDR1 and CDR2 sequences are MNHEY and SVGAGI. The V gene end was trimmed by 9 bases and the J gene end by 5 bases; junction bases not matched to a gene: 12. The CDR3 length is 14 residues. Written as DNA, the CDR3 is TGTGCCAGTTGCCGGGACTATAGAGGGGAGACCCAGTACTTC. Translated, it gives CASCRDYRGETQYF.

The chain employs TRBV2 and TRBJ2-2, with unresolved D. Trimming removed 7 bases at V and 6 bases at J, with 6 bases between. CDR1 and CDR2 (germline): SNHLY, FYNNEI. The CDR3 runs to 11 residues. The CDR3, as DNA: TGTGCCAGCAAGGGCGCCGGGGAGCTGTTTTTT. It yields the protein CASKGAGELFF. Filled out from reference TRBV2 and TRBJ2-2, the complete variable domain reads EPEVTQTPSHQVTQMGQEVILRCVPISNHLYFYWYRQILGQKVEFLVSFYNNEISEKSEIFDDQFSVERPDGSNFTLKIRSTKLEDSAMYFCASKGAGELFFGEGSRLTVL.

The rearrangement uses TRBV6-5 and TRBJ2-3; 7 bases line up with TRBD1. This CDR3 comprises 16 residues. V lost 0 bases, J lost 1 base, and 4 bases stayed unmatched. Germline loops: CDR1 MNHEY, CDR2 SVGAGI. The CDR3 bases are TGTGCCAGCAGTTACTCGGCCGGGACAGGCACAGATACGCAGTATTTT. Residues: CASSYSAGTGTDTQYF.

The gene calls are TRBV6-4 and TRBJ1-6; no clear D gene. The CDR3 extends over 13 amino acids. The germline V and J ends were trimmed by 6 bases and 7 bases, with 10 bases remaining between them. From germline, CDR1 is MRHNA and CDR2 SNTAGT. CDR3 in DNA: TGTGCCAGCAGCTTTAAGGAAAATTCACCCCTCCACTTT. As protein: CASSFKENSPLHF.

This clone was recorded once. J is TRBJ2-1 and V is TRBV10-3, with TRBD2 matching over 13 bases. The CDR3 length is 15 residues. Germline V CDR1 and CDR2: ENHRY, SYGVKD. J lost 7 bases, V lost 6 bases, and 6 bases had no gene match. The CDR3 here is CAIRTLAGGRNEQFF. The CDR3 DNA reads TGTGCCATCAGGACACTAGCGGGGGGGCGAAATGAGCAGTTCTTC.

The chain links TRBV5-6 to TRBJ1-5, with TRBD1 as a possible D gene (5 bases). The germline V gene encodes CDR1 SGHDT and CDR2 YYEEEE. Trimming cost V 5 bases and J 6 bases, with 18 bases left between them. The CDR3 is made up of 15 amino acids. The CDR3 here is CASSYGTRGGQPQHF. For the CDR3, the DNA is TGTGCCAGCAGTTACGGGACCCGGGGAGGTCAGCCCCAGCATTTT.

V and J are TRBV5-4 and TRBJ2-7; D gene ambiguous. The length of the CDR3 is 12 residues. Germline V gene sequence: CDR1 SGHNT, CDR2 YYREEE (reference sequence). The germline V and J ends were trimmed by 4 bases and 1 base, with 6 bases remaining between them. CDR3 bases: TGTGCCAGCAGCCTTGAATCCTACGAGCAGTACGTC. This encodes CASSLESYEQYV.

The rearrangement uses TRBV18 and TRBJ1-4; no definite D call. Germline CDR1 KGHSH, CDR2 LQKENI. The CDR3 has 14 residues. V lost 2 bases and J 5 bases, leaving 9 bases between the germline ends. The CDR3 coding sequence is TGTGCCAGCTCACCATGGGCGGAAAATGAAAAACTGTTTTTT. Translation gives CASSPWAENEKLFF.

This chain uses TRBV14 with TRBJ2-7, with a possible D match to TRBD2 (5 bases). Germline V CDR1 and CDR2: SGHDN, FVKESK. The V end was cut by 5 bases, the J end by 3 bases, with 8 bases between. CDR3 length: 12 amino acids. CDR3 residues: CASSETSYEQYF. In DNA form, the CDR3 reads TGTGCCAGCAGCGAAACTAGCTACGAGCAGTACTTC.

The J gene is TRBJ2-1, the V gene TRBV27; 11 bases line up with TRBD2. Germline V gives CDR1 MNHEY, CDR2 SMNVEV (reference sequence). Unmatched junction bases numbered 0, after V lost 2 bases and J lost 6 bases. This CDR3 has 14 amino acids. In DNA form, the CDR3 reads TGTGCCAGCAGTTTAGGGACTAGCGGCAATGAGCAGTTCTTC. It translates to CASSLGTSGNEQFF.

The CDR3 DNA follows: TGTGCCAGCAGGAGGCGAAGGGATCCCCGGTATGGCTACACCTTC. Encoded protein: CASRRRRDPRYGYTF. The rearrangement joins TRBV28 to TRBJ1-2; no firm D call. V lost 6 bases and J lost 5, with 19 bases in between. The CDR3 is 15 residues long. Looked up from germline, CDR1 is MDHEN and CDR2 is SYDVKM.

The rearrangement joins TRBV5-1 to TRBJ1-2, with D perhaps matching TRBD1 (6 bases). Deletions cut 1 base from V and 2 bases from J, with 9 bases between. Germline lookup yields CDR1 SGHRS and CDR2 YFSETQ. The CDR3 is made up of 14 amino acids. The CDR3 sequence is CASSLPTGNYGYTF. The CDR3 DNA reads TGCGCCAGCAGCTTGCCCACAGGGAACTATGGCTACACCTTC.

This sequence joins TRBV7-9 and TRBJ2-3; D may be TRBD1 or TRBD2 (5 bases each). Germline V gene sequence: CDR1 SEHNR, CDR2 FQNEAQ (reference sequence). The CDR3 spans 15 residues. Trimming cost V 5 bases and J 2 bases, with 14 bases left between them. DNA for the CDR3: TGTGCCAGCAGCCCAGGGTGGGGGTCCACAGATACGCAGTATTTT. The encoded protein is CASSPGWGSTDTQYF.

This clone appeared a single time. The chain employs TRBV19 and TRBJ1-2; no clear D gene. Trimming took off 7 bases at V and 8 bases at J, with 14 bases between the two ends. CDR1 and CDR2 (germline): LNHDA, SQIVND (reference sequence). The length of the CDR3 is 12 residues. The CDR3 nucleotides read TGTGCCAGTAAGGAAGCAGGTGGAGGCTACACCTTC. It yields the protein CASKEAGGGYTF.

This chain links TRBV28 with TRBJ2-1, with 8 nucleotides matching TRBD1. V shed 2 bases and J 6 bases; nucleotides not matched to a gene: 6. Germline V gene lookup returns CDR1 MDHEN and CDR2 SYDVKM. The CDR3 covers 15 residues. CDR3 loop: CASSLQGANLNEQFF. CDR3 nucleotide sequence: TGTGCCAGCAGTTTACAGGGGGCAAATCTCAATGAGCAGTTCTTC. The whole variable domain, filled in from reference TRBV28 and TRBJ2-1, reads DVKVTQSSRYLVKRTGEKVFLECVQDMDHENMFWYRQDPGLGLRLIYFSYDVKMKEKGDIPEGYSVSREKKERFSLILESASTNQTSMYLCASSLQGANLNEQFFGPGTRLTVL.

This clone was counted between two and nine times. The rearrangement uses TRBV7-3 and TRBJ2-3, with 7 bases aligning to TRBD1. The CDR3 is 15 residues long. Germline values: CDR1 SGHTA, CDR2 FQGTGA. V gave up 5 bases and J gave up 9 bases; unmatched junction bases: 14. CDR3 sequence reads: CASSPRQGPAGTQYF. CDR3 DNA: TGTGCCAGCAGCCCTCGACAGGGCCCTGCCGGGACGCAGTATTTT.

V is TRBV21-1 and J is TRBJ1-2. TRBV21-1 is a known pseudogene. CDR3 length: 12 amino acids. CDR3 sequence: CASMKGLYGYTF. The DNA for the CDR3 is TGTGCCAGCATGAAGGGACTCTATGGCTACACCTTC.

The V gene is TRBV2, the J gene TRBJ1-4, with 7 nucleotides matching TRBD1. The CDR3 contains 14 residues. The J segment lost 8 bases and the V segment lost 6 bases, leaving 9 bases of the junction unmatched. The germline V gene encodes CDR1 SNHLY and CDR2 FYNNEI. This CDR3 is CASRPDRVVEKLFF. The CDR3 region has the DNA TGTGCCAGCAGGCCCGACAGGGTGGTCGAAAAACTGTTTTTT.

The V and J genes are TRBV4-1 and TRBJ1-1, with 10 bases matching TRBD1. The trim removed 2 bases at V and 5 bases at J, leaving 8 bases unmatched. The CDR3 covers 16 residues. Germline V gives CDR1 MGHRA, CDR2 YSYEKL. The CDR3 loop is CASSQLTGGAETEAFF. The CDR3 DNA reads TGCGCCAGCAGCCAATTGACAGGGGGCGCGGAAACTGAAGCTTTCTTT.

This clone was found once. The chain employs TRBV29-1 and TRBJ1-4; possible D gene TRBD1, 5 bases. CDR3 size: 14 residues. CDR1 and CDR2 from the germline V gene are SQVTM and ANQGSEA. Trimming shortened V by 0 bases and J by 7 bases, and 12 bases separated the two germline ends. The DNA for the CDR3 is TGCAGCGTTGAAGAAAAGACGGGGACTGAAAAACTGTTTTTT. Its protein is CSVEEKTGTEKLFF. Looking up the rest from reference TRBV29-1 and TRBJ1-4 gives the full variable domain: SAVISQKPSRDICQRGTSLTIQCQVDSQVTMMFWYRQQPGQSLTLIATANQGSEATYESGFVIDKFPISRPNLTFSTLTVSNMSPEDSSIYLCSVEEKTGTEKLFFGSGTQLSVL.

The chain uses TRBV7-9 and TRBJ1-1; a weak D match, TRBD1 (6 bases). Per germline, CDR1 SEHNR and CDR2 FQNEAQ (reference sequence). CDR3 length equals 15 residues. Deletions cut 5 bases from V and 4 bases from J, with 17 bases between. CDR3 bases: TGTGCCAGCAGCAGATTACAGGGTAGCGGCACTGAAGCTTTCTTT. Protein product: CASSRLQGSGTEAFF.

The chain employs TRBV7-9 and TRBJ1-1; D remains ambiguous. V gave up 3 bases and J gave up 3 bases, with 11 bases separating them. From germline, CDR1 is SEHNR and CDR2 FQNEAQ (reference sequence). This CDR3 has 14 amino acids. The CDR3 loop reads CASSFRTDYTEAFF. The CDR3 coding sequence is TGTGCCAGCAGCTTTAGGACGGATTACACTGAAGCTTTCTTT.

The chain links TRBV5-6 to TRBJ1-3, with TRBD1 identical over 7 bases. The CDR3 consists of 17 residues. Germline values: CDR1 SGHDT, CDR2 YYEEEE. The trim removed 3 bases at V and 2 bases at J, leaving 11 bases unmatched. CDR3: CASSWTGRSAPGNTIYF. In DNA, the CDR3 is TGTGCCAGCAGCTGGACAGGACGCTCTGCTCCTGGAAACACCATATATTTT.

CDR3 in DNA: TGTGCCACCCTTTGGGGGGGGCCGGGGGATGAGCAGTTCTTC. Translation gives CATLWGGPGDEQFF. The chain employs TRBV28 and TRBJ2-1; TRBD2 is a possible D gene (7 bases). CDR3 length: 14 residues. V was cut by 10 bases and J by 8 bases, with 21 bases left in between. From germline, CDR1 is MDHEN and CDR2 SYDVKM.

V is TRBV12-5 and J is TRBJ2-1, with TRBD1 as a possible D gene (6 bases). V gave up 9 bases and J gave up 8 bases, with 20 bases separating them. Germline CDR1 is LGHNT and CDR2 is FRNRAP. The CDR3 loop spans 14 amino acids. The CDR3 sequence is CASCRDTRFYEQFF. The CDR3 DNA reads TGTGCTAGCTGCCGGGACACAAGGTTCTATGAGCAGTTCTTC.